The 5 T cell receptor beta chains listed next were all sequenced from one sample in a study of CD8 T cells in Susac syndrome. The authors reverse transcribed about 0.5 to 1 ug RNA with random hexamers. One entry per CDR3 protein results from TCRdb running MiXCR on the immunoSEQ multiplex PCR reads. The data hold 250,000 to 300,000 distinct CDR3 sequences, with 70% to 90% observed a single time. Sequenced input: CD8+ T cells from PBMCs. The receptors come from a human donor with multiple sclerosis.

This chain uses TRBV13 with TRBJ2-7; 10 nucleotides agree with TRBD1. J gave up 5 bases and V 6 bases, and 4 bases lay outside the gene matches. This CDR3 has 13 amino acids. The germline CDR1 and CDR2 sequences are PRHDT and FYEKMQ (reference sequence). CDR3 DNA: TGTGCCAGCAGGATGACAGGGGGCAACGAGCAGTACTTC. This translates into CASRMTGGNEQYF.

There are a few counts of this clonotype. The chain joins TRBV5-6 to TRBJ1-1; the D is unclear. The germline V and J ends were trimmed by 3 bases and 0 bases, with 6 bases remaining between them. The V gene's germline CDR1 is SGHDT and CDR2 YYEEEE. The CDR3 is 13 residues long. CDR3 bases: TGTGCCAGCAGCTCTACAGTGAACACTGAAGCTTTCTTT. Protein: CASSSTVNTEAFF.

The DNA for the CDR3 is TGTGCCAGTAGTATCCCGGGAGAGGGTCCTGAGCAGTTCTTC. Protein: CASSIPGEGPEQFF. V and J are TRBV19 and TRBJ2-1, with TRBD2 as a possible D gene (6 bases). The CDR3 runs to 14 residues. Germline CDR1 LNHDA, CDR2 SQIVND (reference sequence). V lost 3 bases and J 9 bases, leaving 15 bases between the germline ends.

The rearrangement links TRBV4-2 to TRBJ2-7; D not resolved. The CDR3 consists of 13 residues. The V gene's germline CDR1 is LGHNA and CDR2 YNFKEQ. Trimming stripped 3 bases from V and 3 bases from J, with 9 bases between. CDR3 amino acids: CASSHNPSYEQYF. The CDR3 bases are TGTGCCAGCAGCCATAATCCGAGCTACGAGCAGTACTTC.

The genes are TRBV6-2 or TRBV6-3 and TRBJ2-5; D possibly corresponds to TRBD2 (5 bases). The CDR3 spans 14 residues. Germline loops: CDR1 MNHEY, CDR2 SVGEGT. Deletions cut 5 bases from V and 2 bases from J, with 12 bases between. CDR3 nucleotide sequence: TGTGCCAGCAGTGCCAGCGGCCTACAAGAGACCCAGTACTTC. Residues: CASSASGLQETQYF.